A selection of T cell receptor beta chains follows, all from one sample in a study of T cell responses to AZD1222 COVID-19 vaccine. Some clones are missing from TCRdb's copy, which holds only in-frame ones; the method was immunoSEQ multiplex PCR. The sample includes 120,000 to 150,000 clones, 89% of them seen just once. The sample in question was peripheral blood, obtained on day 0 of AZD1222 vaccination. These receptor sequences come from an adult in good health. The CDR3 runs from the conserved cysteine through the conserved F or W.

length,V,J,CDR3
17,TRBV7-3,TRBJ2-1,CASSPGSGRGSYNEQFF
13,TRBV3-1/TRBV3-2,TRBJ2-1,CASSPLRGNEQFF
19,TRBV19,TRBJ2-7,CASSIYYSRGLAGAYEQYF
14,TRBV2,TRBJ1-1,CASSEGRLNTEAFF
14,TRBV4-3,TRBJ2-1,CASSPGQGHHEQFF
15,TRBV19,TRBJ2-2,CASSIDGRGTGELFF
13,TRBV18,TRBJ1-2,CASSPRGTDGYTF
16,TRBV27,TRBJ1-6,CASSLFGGGPNSPLHF
15,TRBV5-4,TRBJ2-7,CASSFSQTITYEQYF
11,TRBV6-5,TRBJ2-7,CASRRAYEQYF
17,TRBV19,TRBJ1-1,CASSIVPGQGMNTEAFF
13,TRBV29-1,TRBJ2-5,CSVGVRYQETQYF
17,TRBV27,TRBJ1-1,CASSSGYSRAVNTEAFF
14,TRBV28,TRBJ1-2,CASSFLGDVYGYTF
14,TRBV7-9,TRBJ1-1,CASSQGGANTEAFF
21,TRBV4-1,TRBJ2-5,CASSQYLVDRSRWASSETQYF
19,TRBV4-1,TRBJ2-4,CASSQELLPTSGRGNIQYF
13,TRBV5-1,TRBJ1-2,CASSQERGSGYTF
19,TRBV3-1/TRBV3-2,TRBJ2-3,CASSQDIGGWRKSTDTQYF
19,TRBV28,TRBJ1-2,CASSPSTPGQGAPGYGYTF
15,TRBV10-3,TRBJ2-7,CAISERTGSSYEQYF
15,TRBV4-1,TRBJ2-2,CASSHQPGGTGELFF
18,TRBV7-9,TRBJ1-2,CASSASSGAQEFDYGYTF
18,TRBV9,TRBJ1-1,CASSTEARDRGPDTEAFF
14,TRBV5-6,TRBJ1-2,CASSLVGARGGYTF
13,TRBV19,TRBJ1-1,CASSMMRGTEAFF
16,TRBV5-5,TRBJ1-3,CASSLSQAERRPTIYF
13,TRBV10-3,TRBJ1-2,CAISELGSHGYTF
15,TRBV7-9,TRBJ1-3,CASSRDIISGNTIYF
15,TRBV5-1,TRBJ1-1,CASSPGQEPNTEAFF
15,TRBV28,TRBJ1-5,CASSVRHVSNQPQHF
13,TRBV30,TRBJ1-5,CACDRGHGQPQHF
14,TRBV7-2,TRBJ2-2,CASSRDRVTGELFF
15,TRBV11-1,TRBJ2-5,CASSPTGLAGETQYF
16,TRBV28,TRBJ2-4,CASSSSAGGRWFIQYF
17,TRBV28,TRBJ1-1,CASSLVAGRTMNTEAFF
16,TRBV19,TRBJ2-6,CASTPGVSTGANVLTF
14,TRBV6-5,TRBJ1-2,CASSSMVPNYGYTF
14,TRBV2,TRBJ2-7,CASSAGTAISEQYF
14,TRBV7-8,TRBJ2-7,CASSRTRFSYEQYF
15,TRBV10-3,TRBJ1-1,CAISESSVLNTEAFF
15,TRBV5-1,TRBJ1-4,CASSLGPGGSEKLFF
12,TRBV2,TRBJ2-7,CAGGFRGQEQYF
15,TRBV5-6,TRBJ2-2,CASSLSLLGAGELFF
11,TRBV7-2,TRBJ1-2,CASSSNYGYTF
15,TRBV5-1,TRBJ2-3,CASSLRGFGTDTQYF
14,TRBV27,TRBJ1-2,CASRKSGVNYGYTF
13,TRBV27,TRBJ2-3,CASSRLGTDTQYF
14,TRBV4-1,TRBJ2-4,CASSQDNRRNIQYF
15,TRBV6-5,TRBJ1-1,CASSYSIQGDTEAFF
19,TRBV6-2/TRBV6-3,TRBJ2-6,CASSYRRQHPGSGANVLTF
13,TRBV7-9,TRBJ1-1,CASSWEGNTEAFF
16,TRBV6-1,TRBJ2-7,CASSESDLQLSYEQYF
15,TRBV19,TRBJ1-5,CASSMTRDTDQPQHF
15,TRBV9,TRBJ2-7,CASSASVAGVLEQYF
15,TRBV5-1,TRBJ2-7,CASSLGFTGYYEQYF
15,TRBV5-1,TRBJ1-4,CASTGQGATHEKLFF